A selection of T cell receptor beta chains follows, all from one sample in a study of identical twins. Each CDR3 protein is one row after TCRdb ran MiXCR on the 5' RACE reads. Seen here are some 1,700,000 distinct CDR3 sequences, 25% to 35% observed once, and the top ten hold more than 0.25%. Sequencing used cord blood. Every receptor here comes from a newborn girl in good health. CDR3s include the opening cysteine and the closing phenylalanine or tryptophan. A D gene is named only where the DNA matches it firmly. Part of the rows lack a size; the others show once, few, many or a class for expanded clones.

>TRBV21-1|NA|few|TRBJ1-6
TGTGCCAGCAGCGCCCAAAATTCACCCCTCCACTTT
CASSAQNSPLHF
>TRBV2|NA|NA|TRBJ2-5
TGTGCCAGCGGCCCGGGGCTCGCCACCAAAGAGACCCAGTACTTC
CASGPGLATKETQYF
>TRBV5-1|NA|many|TRBJ2-7
TGCGCCAGCAGCTTGGCCGGGAAGATGAGCGAGCAGTACTTC
CASSLAGKMSEQYF
>TRBV6-2/TRBV6-3|NA|few|TRBJ1-5
TGTGCCAGCAGTTACTCGGGGGCTCAGCCCCAGCATTTT
CASSYSGAQPQHF
>TRBV21-1|NA|few|TRBJ2-1
TGTGCCAGCAGCAAAGTCATCCAGGGTAGACACAATGAGCAGTTCTTC
CASSKVIQGRHNEQFF
>TRBV5-1|NA|NA|TRBJ2-7
TGCGCCAGCAGCTTCGCGCAAGGGGTGGGCTACGAGCAGTACTTC
CASSFAQGVGYEQYF
>TRBV21-1|NA|NA|TRBJ2-2
TGTGCCAGCAGCAAAGAGGGCCCTACTAGATTTAGCGGGGAGCTGTTTTTT
CASSKEGPTRFSGELFF
>TRBV7-2|TRBD2|few|TRBJ2-7
TGTGCCAGCAGCTTACTAGCGGGGCAAGAGATCCAGTACTTC
CASSLLAGQEIQYF
>TRBV11-1|TRBD2|many|TRBJ2-3
TGTGCCAGCACCAAAGGACTAGCGGGGTCCACAGATACGCAGTATTTT
CASTKGLAGSTDTQYF
>TRBV7-2|TRBD1|NA|TRBJ2-1
TGTGCCAGCAGCTTACCTTATGGGACAGGGGGCAATGAGCAGTTCTTC
CASSLPYGTGGNEQFF
>TRBV20-1|TRBD2|NA|TRBJ2-3
TGCAGTGCTAGAATTAGCGGGGAGGATACGCAGTATTTT
CSARISGEDTQYF
>TRBV12-3/TRBV12-4|NA|many|TRBJ1-2
TGTGCCAGCAGGAAAACAGGCTCGTCTGGCTACACCTTC
CASRKTGSSGYTF
>TRBV16|NA|few|TRBJ1-5
TGTGCCAGCAGCCAATCTCTGGGTTTTCATCAGCCCCAGCATTTT
CASSQSLGFHQPQHF
>TRBV14|NA|few|TRBJ2-1
TGTGCCAGCAGCCATTTGAGGAGGGTGAAGATCAATGAGCAGTTCTTC
CASSHLRRVKINEQFF
>TRBV27|NA|NA|TRBJ1-6
TGTGCCAGCAGTTTTGCAGGGGCGACCCTCCACTTT
CASSFAGATLHF
>TRBV29-1|NA|many|TRBJ2-5
TGCAGCGTTGTAAGGAAGGGAAAAGAGACCCAGTACTTC
CSVVRKGKETQYF
>TRBV6-5|TRBD2|few|TRBJ2-1
TGTGCCAGCAGTTACGATTTTACGGGAGGGAGGAATGAGCAGTTCTTC
CASSYDFTGGRNEQFF
>TRBV14|NA|NA|TRBJ1-2
TGTGCCAGCAGCCGATTTCAGGGATCTAACTATGGCCACACCTTC
CASSRFQGSNYGHTF
>TRBV29-1|NA|NA|TRBJ1-1
TGCAGCGTTTCGCTAGGCACAGACACTGAAGCTTTCTTT
CSVSLGTDTEAFF
>TRBV5-1|TRBD2|NA|TRBJ2-1
TGCGCCAGCAGCTGGTGGAAGACTAGCGGGATAGCTTCCTACAATGAGCGGTTCTTC
CASSWWKTSGIASYNERFF
>TRBV3-1|NA|few|TRBJ2-3
TGTGCCAGCAGCCAAGGTTCGAGGGGCGCGACAGATACGCAGTATTTT
CASSQGSRGATDTQYF
>TRBV5-6|TRBD2|many|TRBJ2-5
TGTGCCAGCAGCTTGGCACTAGCGGTCCAAGAGACCCAGTACTTC
CASSLALAVQETQYF
>TRBV6-6|TRBD1|few|TRBJ2-7
TGTGCCAGCACCAGCGAGGACAGGGGGCGGTACGAGCAGTACTTC
CASTSEDRGRYEQYF
>TRBV3-1|NA|NA|TRBJ1-3
TGTGCCAGCAGCCCGTACCTGAGCTCTGGAAACACCATATATTTT
CASSPYLSSGNTIYF
>TRBV7-6|NA|NA|TRBJ1-5
TGTGCCAGCAGCTTAAGCCCGACAGGTCGCAATCAGCCCCAGCATTTT
CASSLSPTGRNQPQHF
>TRBV7-9|NA|NA|TRBJ1-1
TGTGCCAGCAGCTTCCGGATAGTGAACACTGAAGCTTTCTTT
CASSFRIVNTEAFF
>TRBV2|NA|NA|TRBJ1-1
TGTGCCAGCAGGACACAGGGCTACACTGAAGCTTTCTTT
CASRTQGYTEAFF
>TRBV12-3/TRBV12-4|TRBD1|NA|TRBJ1-2
TGTGCCAGCAGTCGCAGGGGGCTCTATGGCTACACCTTC
CASSRRGLYGYTF
>TRBV18|TRBD2|NA|TRBJ2-3
TGTGCCAGCTCACCCGGACTAGCGGGGGTTAGGGGCTTCACAGATACGCAGTATTTT
CASSPGLAGVRGFTDTQYF
>TRBV6-5|NA|NA|TRBJ1-2
TGTGCCAGCAGTTACTCCCGGGGGGGACGCAATGGCTACACCTTC
CASSYSRGGRNGYTF
>TRBV9|TRBD2|few|TRBJ2-7
TGTGCCAGCAGCGTGGCTAGCGGGGGCCCTTACGAGCAGTACTTC
CASSVASGGPYEQYF
>TRBV20-1|TRBD2|NA|TRBJ2-1
TGCAGTGCTGGTCCGGGACTAGCGATCTACAATGAGCAGTTCTTC
CSAGPGLAIYNEQFF
>TRBV5-5|TRBD1|many|TRBJ2-3
TGTGCCAGCAGCTTGGGGACAGGGGTCACAGATACGCAGTATTTT
CASSLGTGVTDTQYF
>TRBV20-1|NA|few|TRBJ2-5
TGCAGTGCCAGGGGGGGCAGTTACAATGAGCAGTACTTC
CSARGGSYNEQYF
>TRBV24-1|NA|few|TRBJ1-6
TGTGCCACCTCCAGCTCCTATAATTCACCCCTCCACTTT
CATSSSYNSPLHF
>TRBV12-3/TRBV12-4|NA|few|TRBJ2-7
TGTGCCAGCAGTTTGGGGGTCCCCGGGAGCTACGAGCAGTACTTC
CASSLGVPGSYEQYF
>TRBV20-1|TRBD2|NA|TRBJ2-3
TGCAGTGCTAGAGATCCCTTTAGCGGGAGGGCCACAGATACGCAGTATTTT
CSARDPFSGRATDTQYF
>TRBV11-2|TRBD2|NA|TRBJ2-3
TGTGCCGGTAGCGGGGATACGCAGTATTTT
CAGSGDTQYF
>TRBV9|NA|NA|TRBJ2-5
TGTGCCAGCAGCGTATCGGCGCGGGAGACCCAGTACTTC
CASSVSARETQYF
>TRBV6-1|TRBD1|NA|TRBJ2-7
TGTGCCAGCAGAGACCGGGACAGGGCCTACGAGCAGTACTTC
CASRDRDRAYEQYF
>TRBV28|NA|NA|TRBJ2-7
TGTGCCAGCAGTAGAGCGGACAGTGACTACGAGCAGTACTTC
CASSRADSDYEQYF
>TRBV21-1|NA|NA|TRBJ2-1
TGTGCCAGCAGCAAGACTAGCGGAGACAATGAGCAGTTCTTC
CASSKTSGDNEQFF
>TRBV11-2|TRBD2|few|TRBJ2-1
TGTGCCAGCAGCTTAGATTTGTGGGAGGGGTCCTACAATGAGCAGTTCTTC
CASSLDLWEGSYNEQFF
>TRBV2|NA|few|TRBJ2-5
TGTGCCAGCAGCCGACGACACCTCCAAGAGACCCAGTACTTC
CASSRRHLQETQYF
>TRBV11-2|NA|few|TRBJ1-2
TGTGCCAGCAGCTCCCCTCGGGACCTTGGGAATGGCTACACCTTC
CASSSPRDLGNGYTF
>TRBV3-1|TRBD2|NA|TRBJ2-1
TGTGCCAGCAGCCAATTTGTAGCGGGGCACAATGAGCAGTTCTTC
CASSQFVAGHNEQFF
>TRBV6-2/TRBV6-3|NA|NA|TRBJ1-4
TGTGCCAGCAGTTCCCTACGGGGGAATGAAAAACTGTTTTTT
CASSSLRGNEKLFF
>TRBV5-6|NA|NA|TRBJ2-1
TGTGCCAGCAGCTTTAACTCCGACGATCGACAGTTCTTC
CASSFNSDDRQFF
>TRBV5-1|NA|NA|TRBJ2-2
TGCGCCAGCAGCTTGTATATCACCGGGGAGCTGTTTTTT
CASSLYITGELFF
>TRBV5-1|NA|few|TRBJ2-5
TGCGCCAGCAGCCATAACTGGACCCCGAAGACCCAGTACTTC
CASSHNWTPKTQYF
>TRBV28|TRBD1|few|TRBJ1-1
TGTGCCAGCCCCGGGACAGGGAACACTGAAGCTTTCTTT
CASPGTGNTEAFF
>TRBV19|TRBD1|once|TRBJ1-1
TGTGCCAGTAGGAATACGCGACAGGGGGCGGTCACTGAAGCTTTCTTT
CASRNTRQGAVTEAFF
>TRBV11-1|TRBD1|NA|TRBJ2-6
TGTGCCAGCAGCTTTTTCCAGGGGGTCCCTGGGGCCAACGTCCTGACTTTC
CASSFFQGVPGANVLTF
>TRBV6-5|TRBD1|NA|TRBJ2-7
TGTGCCAGCAGTGCCCGGACAGGGATCTACGAGCAGTACTTC
CASSARTGIYEQYF
>TRBV20-1|NA|few|TRBJ2-7
TGCAGTGCTAGCGGGAGTTTGCGCGAGCAGTACTTC
CSASGSLREQYF
>TRBV24-1|NA|NA|TRBJ2-7
TGTGCCACCAGTGATTTAGGGCTAGTCAATGAGCAGTACTTC
CATSDLGLVNEQYF
>TRBV3-1|NA|NA|TRBJ2-1
TGTGCCAGCAGCCAAGCGGGGGCCACACCGTTATACAATGTGCAGTTCTTC
CASSQAGATPLYNVQFF
>TRBV3-1|TRBD2|NA|TRBJ2-2
TGTGCCAGCAGCCAAGATAGCGGGGGGGTATTGGACACCGGGGAGCTGTTTTTT
CASSQDSGGVLDTGELFF
>TRBV28|TRBD2|NA|TRBJ2-1
TGTGCCAGCAGTTTTCCCTCCAAGCCTAGCGGGAGCTCCTACAATGAGCAGTTCTTC
CASSFPSKPSGSSYNEQFF
>TRBV20-1|NA|few|TRBJ1-5
TGCAGTGCTAGAGACCAACACAGGTATTCCAATCAGCCCCAGCATTTT
CSARDQHRYSNQPQHF